The 24 T cell receptor beta chains presented below share a single source sample, sequenced in a study of early T cells in non-severe SARS-CoV-2 infection. In TCRdb, the 5' RACE reads were re-called with MiXCR into one record per CDR3 protein. The sample records some 28,000 distinct CDR3 sequences, about 4.6% being singletons. Sequences were obtained from whole blood. These receptors were collected from an adult who was a healthcare worker with PCR-confirmed SARS-CoV-2 infection or an uninfected control (not recorded which).

By its share, this clonotype is medium-sized. V gene TRBV12-3 or TRBV12-4 combines with J gene TRBJ1-5; D not resolved. Trimming pared 5 bases from V and 0 bases from J, leaving 5 bases between. This CDR3 region has 13 residues. The CDR3 sequence is CASSDYSNQPQHF. The CDR3 DNA reads TGTGCCAGCAGTGACTATAGCAATCAGCCCCAGCATTTT.

This chain links TRBV6-1 with TRBJ2-5; D tentatively fits TRBD1 or TRBD2 (5 bases each). The CDR3 has 13 residues. The V gene's germline CDR1 is MNHNS and CDR2 SASEGT. V was cut by 3 bases and J by 4 bases, with 9 bases left in between. The CDR3 DNA sequence: TGTGCCAGCAGTGAGGGGGTTGGAGAGACCCAGTACTTC. Its protein is CASSEGVGETQYF.

This clonotype was picked up a small number of times. The chain carries TRBV11-2 and TRBJ2-5; 10 bases fit TRBD1. The V gene end was trimmed by 11 bases and the J gene end by 5 bases; junction bases not matched to a gene: 8. Per germline, CDR1 SGHAT and CDR2 FQNNGV. The CDR3 covers 13 residues. This CDR3 is CASGDRGMETQYF. CDR3 bases: TGTGCCTCCGGGGACAGGGGTATGGAGACCCAGTACTTC. Full variable domain (outside the CDR3, taken from reference TRBV11-2 and TRBJ2-5): EAGVAQSPRYKIIEKRQSVAFWCNPISGHATLYWYQQILGQGPKLLIQFQNNGVVDDSQLPKDRFSAERLKGVDSTLKIQPAKLEDSAVYLCASGDRGMETQYFGPGTRLLVL.

About this clonotype: Given a much more abundant clone one base away, this may be a read error. Here the CDR3 omits its conserved ending phenylalanine or tryptophan, so a read error is the likely source. This sequence joins TRBV14 and TRBJ2-7; D unclear. Germline V lookup: CDR1 SGHDN, CDR2 FVKESK. The germline V and J ends were trimmed by 4 bases and 3 bases, with 7 bases remaining between them. The CDR3 has 12 residues. This CDR3 is CASSPSGYEQYY. The CDR3 coding sequence is TGTGCCAGCAGCCCCTCCGGCTACGAGCAGTACTAC.

There are a few counts of this clonotype. The J gene is TRBJ2-3, the V gene TRBV7-2, with 8 bases lining up with TRBD2. The ends lost 5 bases at V and 8 bases at J; junction bases unmatched: 12. The CDR3 covers 15 residues. The germline gives CDR1 SGHTA, CDR2 FQGNSA. As DNA, the CDR3 is TGTGCCAGCAGCCCCGGGGGGGGGGCTCGCGCTACGCAGTATTTT. It codes for CASSPGGGARATQYF.

This clonotype has more than one count but fewer than ten. This chain joins TRBV12-5 and TRBJ2-1, with D possibly matching TRBD1 (5 bases). Trimming removed 0 bases from V and 7 bases from J, with 7 bases in between. The CDR3 loop spans 13 amino acids. The germline V gene encodes CDR1 LGHNT and CDR2 FRNRAP. The CDR3 region has the DNA TGTGCTAGTGGTTTGGTAACAGGTAATGAGCAGTTCTTC. Residues: CASGLVTGNEQFF.

This clonotype appeared a few times. The chain recombines TRBV5-1 with TRBJ2-5; D possibly matches TRBD1 or TRBD2 (6 bases each). Germline lookup yields CDR1 SGHRS and CDR2 YFSETQ. This CDR3 is 15 amino acids long. Trimming stripped 0 bases from V and 3 bases from J, with 12 bases between. This CDR3 reads CASSLEGGYEETQYF. The CDR3, as DNA: TGCGCCAGCAGCTTGGAGGGGGGATACGAAGAGACCCAGTACTTC.

The table lists this clonotype with many counts. The chain has TRBV5-1 and TRBJ2-3; TRBD2 matches 7 bases. Germline CDR1 is SGHRS and CDR2 is YFSETQ. The CDR3 has 16 residues. V trimming: 6 bases; J trimming: 2 bases; junction bases outside the gene matches: 12. DNA for the CDR3: TGCGCCAGCACCACCACCGGGACTACTTTCACAGATACGCAGTATTTT. Translated: CASTTTGTTFTDTQYF.

This clonotype has at least ten counts. This chain connects TRBV7-6 to TRBJ1-5; D gene unclear. V lost 1 base, J lost 0 bases, and 19 bases lay in between. The CDR3 consists of 19 residues. Germline V CDR1 and CDR2: SGHVS, FNYEAQ. The CDR3 nucleotides are TGTGCCAGCAGCTTAGTGCCAGCTACAACCGCCTATAGCAATCAGCCCCAGCATTTT. This sequence encodes CASSLVPATTAYSNQPQHF. The whole variable domain, remainder taken from reference TRBV7-6 and TRBJ1-5, is GAGVSQSPRYKVTKRGQDVALRCDPISGHVSLYWYRQALGQGPEFLTYFNYEAQQDKSGLPNDRFSAERPEGSISTLTIQRTEQRDSAMYRCASSLVPATTAYSNQPQHFGDGTRLSIL.

This clonotype has at least ten counts. The gene calls are TRBV4-2 and TRBJ1-5, with D possibly matching TRBD1 (5 bases). V was pared by 4 bases and J by 5 bases, with 18 bases between. From germline, CDR1 is LGHNA and CDR2 YNFKEQ. This CDR3 contains 16 residues. The CDR3 region is CASSLSGTKGDQPQHF. CDR3 nucleotides: TGTGCCAGCAGCCTCTCCGGGACCAAAGGAGATCAGCCCCAGCATTTT.

This rearrangement joins TRBV20-1 to TRBJ2-7, with 14 bases matching TRBD2. The CDR3 is 14 residues long. Germline V gives CDR1 DFQATT, CDR2 SNEGSKA (reference sequence). The V gene end was trimmed by 4 bases and the J gene end by 4 bases; junction bases not matched to a gene: 3. The CDR3 spells CSATGLAGAYEQYF. In DNA form, the CDR3 reads TGCAGTGCTACGGGACTAGCGGGAGCATACGAGCAGTACTTC.

This clonotype has more than one count but fewer than ten. The CDR3 loop is CASSLGYRYEQYF. CDR3 sequence (DNA): TGTGCCAGCAGCTTAGGATATCGGTACGAGCAGTACTTC. The chain couples TRBV7-2 to TRBJ2-7; D is undetermined. This CDR3 is 13 amino acids long. Deletions cut 1 base from V and 4 bases from J, with 8 bases between. Germline V CDR1 and CDR2: SGHTA, FQGNSA.

This clonotype was seen repeatedly, ten times or more. This chain uses TRBV6-2 or TRBV6-3 with TRBJ2-1; 12 nucleotides align to TRBD2. Germline V gene data show CDR1 as MNHEY and CDR2 as SVGEGT. V shed 6 bases, J shed 5 bases, and the junction held 17 bases outside the gene matches. CDR3 size: 19 residues. The CDR3 spells CASRLVGTSGFKGNNEQFF. CDR3 DNA: TGTGCCAGCAGATTAGTTGGGACTAGCGGGTTCAAGGGAAACAATGAGCAGTTCTTC.

The chain employs TRBV28 and TRBJ2-5, with 7 bases lining up with TRBD1. There are 13 residues in the CDR3. V trimming: 6 bases; J trimming: 4 bases; junction bases outside the gene matches: 5. Germline V gene data show CDR1 as MDHEN and CDR2 as SYDVKM. CDR3 amino acids: CASRRQGPETQYF. DNA of the CDR3: TGTGCCAGCAGAAGACAGGGCCCAGAGACCCAGTACTTC.

This clonotype appeared many times. The chain is built from TRBV5-4 and TRBJ2-1; 7 bases map to TRBD1. Germline CDR1 SGHNT, CDR2 YYREEE (reference sequence). CDR3 length: 16 residues. The V segment lost 4 bases and the J segment 5 bases; nucleotides outside the gene matches: 12. In DNA form, the CDR3 reads TGTGCCAGCAGCCCGTCCACCCGGACAGGAAACAATGAGCAGTTCTTC. Protein: CASSPSTRTGNNEQFF.

This clonotype was observed at least ten times. The chain is built from TRBV6-2 or TRBV6-3 and TRBJ1-4, with D possibly TRBD1 on 6 matching bases. V was shortened by 4 bases and J by 4 bases, with 10 bases between the two germline ends. The CDR3 runs 14 residues. The germline V gene has CDR1 MNHEY and CDR2 SVGEGT. The CDR3 DNA sequence: TGTGCCAGCAGTTCGGACAGCCTTAATGAAAAACTGTTTTTT. It codes for CASSSDSLNEKLFF.

This clonotype was detected only once. The chain carries TRBV27 and TRBJ2-7; 7 bases match TRBD2. Germline V gives CDR1 MNHEY, CDR2 SMNVEV (reference sequence). The CDR3 covers 13 residues. V lost 3 bases and J lost 3; bases outside the gene matches: 2. The CDR3 here is CASSLGGNYEQYF. DNA of the CDR3: TGTGCCAGCAGTTTGGGGGGGAACTACGAGCAGTACTTC.

This clonotype came up many times. This rearrangement joins TRBV29-1 to TRBJ2-7; 9 bases line up with TRBD1. Germline CDR1 reads SQVTM; CDR2 reads ANQGSEA. V shed 6 bases, J shed 6 bases, and the junction held 3 bases outside the gene matches. The CDR3 is made up of 11 amino acids. This CDR3 reads CSVGQGFEQYF. CDR3 DNA sequence: TGCAGCGTCGGACAGGGGTTCGAGCAGTACTTC.

The chain uses TRBV4-1 and TRBJ1-4; perhaps TRBD1 as D (5 bases). The V and J ends lost 1 base and 7 bases respectively, with 10 bases between them. The CDR3 spans 14 residues. Germline lookup yields CDR1 MGHRA and CDR2 YSYEKL. The CDR3 loop reads CASSQGGTLEKLFF. Written as DNA, the CDR3 is TGCGCCAGCAGCCAAGGGGGGACGCTTGAAAAACTGTTTTTT.

The sample holds many counts of this clonotype. The chain recombines TRBV18 with TRBJ2-7; D is tentatively TRBD1 or TRBD2 (5 bases each). From germline, CDR1 is KGHSH and CDR2 LQKENI. The CDR3 length is 16 residues. V was shortened by 6 bases and J by 1 base, with 19 bases between the two germline ends. The CDR3 loop is CASSSTTGTRSYEQYF. DNA for the CDR3: TGTGCCAGCTCTTCTACGACCGGGACGAGGTCCTACGAGCAGTACTTC.

This clonotype was recorded at least ten times. Here the CDR3 DNA reads TGTGCCACGGGACCGGGACGGATCATCCTATACAATGAGCAGTTCTTC. The encoded protein is CATGPGRIILYNEQFF. The chain is built from TRBV10-3 and TRBJ2-1; D is perhaps TRBD1 or TRBD2 (5 bases each). CDR3 length: 16 residues. Deletions cut 10 bases from V and 4 bases from J, with 23 bases between. Germline V gives CDR1 ENHRY, CDR2 SYGVKD.

In its sample, this clonotype was seen many times. This chain joins TRBV28 and TRBJ2-2; D is ambiguous. This CDR3 is built from 13 residues. The germline V and J ends were trimmed by 5 bases and 11 bases, with 15 bases remaining between them. CDR1 MDHEN and CDR2 SYDVKM come from the germline V gene. Here the CDR3 DNA reads TGTGCCAGCAGTAGGGCCCGTAGGGTAGAGCTGTTTTTT. It is translated as CASSRARRVELFF.

At least ten counts were recorded for this clonotype. The J gene is TRBJ2-1, the V gene TRBV24-1; D is possibly TRBD1 (8 bases). The CDR3 extends over 16 amino acids. V lost 0 bases and J 5 bases, leaving 13 bases between the germline ends. Germline CDR1 and CDR2: KGHDR and SFDVKD. CDR3 loop: CATSDLRTGRDNEQFF. In DNA form, the CDR3 reads TGTGCCACCAGTGATTTGAGGACAGGGAGGGACAATGAGCAGTTCTTC.

This clonotype has only a few counts. This chain joins TRBV11-2 and TRBJ1-2, with D tentatively TRBD1 (5 bases). Germline assignment: CDR1 SGHAT and CDR2 FQNNGV. V was pared by 5 bases and J by 4 bases, with 11 bases between. The CDR3 extends over 13 amino acids. CDR3 residues: CASSAQGGYGYTF. The CDR3 DNA reads TGTGCCAGCAGCGCGCAGGGTGGCTATGGCTACACCTTC.